The T cell receptor beta chain described here comes from a study of vaccination effects on CD4 cells after COVID-19. Data came from immunoSEQ multiplex PCR; TCRdb stores just in-frame clones and leaves some out. The table includes around 71,000 clones, approximately 70% detected once. General observations from the study: Vaccine- and infection-induced clones showed marked clonal contraction late following vaccination. Cross-reactivity toward common cold coronaviruses was confined to only 1 of 255 vaccine-induced clones in healthy vaccinees.

Prior to sequencing, the ViraFEST assay stimulated PBMC with viral peptide pools, which expanded the antigen-specific CD4+ T cells. Researchers isolated CD4+ T cells once approximately eleven days of culture had elapsed. The healthy vaccine recipients, who had no prior SARS-CoV-2 infection, showed negative nucleocapsid antibodies. Supplemented with approximately 10 IU/ml IL-2 and roughly 9.2 ug/ml peptides, a few million PBMC per well were kept in culture. As concerns this clone: Its antigen is currently unknown.

Germline values: CDR1 MNHNS, CDR2 SASEGT. Trimming pared 2 bases from V and 7 bases from J, leaving 12 bases between. This CDR3 comprises 15 residues. The sample consisted of CD4+ T cells from PBMCs cultured with HCoV-OC43 spike peptides, taken before COVID-19 vaccination. Subset given: HCoV-OC43 spike overlapping peptide pool stimulation. V is TRBV6-1 and J is TRBJ1-6, with no clear D. The TCR was taken from a human donor who received a COVID-19 vaccine. The chain's CDR3 is CASSEWGNANSPLHF. The CDR3 region has the DNA TGTGCCAGCAGTGAATGGGGAAATGCGAATTCACCCCTCCACTTT.